What follows are 10 T cell receptor beta chains derived from one specimen sequenced in a study of identifying expanded T cells in peripheral blood. The method was immunoSEQ multiplex PCR; TCRdb's version includes in-frame clones alone and lacks a portion of them. Here the sample spans tens of thousands of clones, over 80% being singletons. Sample: blood. These receptors came from a person aged 18 to 70 in good health.

The CDR3 sequence: CASSSSGLAGDEQYF. The CDR3 DNA follows: TGTGCCAGCAGTTCTAGCGGACTAGCGGGAGACGAGCAGTACTTC. The chain is built from TRBV11-2 and TRBJ2-7, with TRBD2 matching 13 bases. The germline V gene encodes CDR1 SGHAT and CDR2 FQNNGV. The J segment lost 5 bases and the V segment lost 6 bases, leaving 7 bases of the junction unmatched. The CDR3 runs to 15 residues. The full variable domain, rest sourced from reference TRBV11-2 and TRBJ2-7, is EAGVAQSPRYKIIEKRQSVAFWCNPISGHATLYWYQQILGQGPKLLIQFQNNGVVDDSQLPKDRFSAERLKGVDSTLKIQPAKLEDSAVYLCASSSSGLAGDEQYFGPGTRLTVT.

This chain connects TRBV25-1 to TRBJ1-2; perhaps TRBD1 as D (5 bases). The V end was cut by 3 bases, the J end by 4 bases, with 9 bases between. The CDR3 spans 13 residues. Germline values: CDR1 MGHDK, CDR2 SYGVNS. CDR3 DNA sequence: TGTGCCAGCAGTGAGGACCAGGGCTATGGCTACACCTTC. As protein: CASSEDQGYGYTF.

This clone turned up a few times. The V and J genes are TRBV29-1 and TRBJ1-2; no firm D call. The CDR3 loop spans 11 amino acids. Trimming shortened V by 3 bases and J by 8 bases, and 10 bases separated the two germline ends. From germline, CDR1 is SQVTM and CDR2 ANQGSEA. The CDR3 spells CSVDHGWGYTF. For the CDR3, the DNA is TGCAGCGTTGACCACGGATGGGGCTACACCTTC.

This rearrangement joins TRBV6-1 to TRBJ1-2; TRBD1 matches at 7 bases. Unmatched junction bases numbered 4, after V lost 7 bases and J lost 5 bases. The CDR3 totals 12 residues. Germline lookup yields CDR1 MNHNS and CDR2 SASEGT. CDR3 nucleotide sequence: TGTGCCAGCATCGGACAGGAGTATGGCTACACCTTC. Translated, it gives CASIGQEYGYTF.

J is TRBJ1-1 and V is TRBV6-5; D gene uncertain. Trimming shortened V by 8 bases and J by 1 base, and 8 bases separated the two germline ends. The CDR3 contains 12 residues. CDR1 and CDR2 (germline): MNHEY, SVGAGI. The CDR3 reads CASRIENTEAFF. The CDR3 DNA is TGTGCCAGCCGAATCGAGAACACTGAAGCTTTCTTT.

This clone was detected a few times. The chain couples TRBV15 to TRBJ1-3, with D unresolved. Germline lookup yields CDR1 LNHNV and CDR2 YYDKDF (reference sequence). V was pared by 0 bases and J by 1 base, with 7 bases between. The CDR3 is made up of 15 amino acids. CDR3 protein: CATSRDRGSGNTIYF. The CDR3 DNA reads as TGTGCCACCAGCAGAGATCGCGGGTCTGGAAACACCATATATTTT.

The chain uses TRBV6-1 and TRBJ2-7; tentative D call: TRBD1 (5 bases). V lost 4 bases, J lost 3 bases, and 19 bases lay in between. CDR1 and CDR2 from the germline V gene are MNHNS and SASEGT. The CDR3 runs 16 residues. The CDR3 is CASSVQGAVFDYEQYF. CDR3 coding DNA: TGTGCCAGCAGTGTTCAAGGGGCAGTTTTCGACTACGAGCAGTACTTC.

The chain combines TRBV19 with TRBJ1-5; D remains ambiguous. V lost 1 base and J lost 0, with 7 bases in between. The CDR3 spans 15 residues. Germline CDR1 and CDR2: LNHDA and SQIVND (reference sequence). CDR3 nucleotides: TGTGCCAGTAGTATAGGGCCCTTTAGCAATCAGCCCCAGCATTTT. It specifies CASSIGPFSNQPQHF.

This rearrangement joins TRBV7-2 to TRBJ2-1; D unclear. Germline loops: CDR1 SGHTA, CDR2 FQGNSA. Trimming left V 1 base short and J 8 bases short, with 9 bases between. This CDR3 has 13 residues. The CDR3 here is CASSLDSGDEQFF. The CDR3 DNA reads TGTGCCAGCAGCTTAGATTCGGGTGATGAGCAGTTCTTC.

V is TRBV7-7 and J is TRBJ2-1, with D tentatively TRBD1 (6 bases). The CDR3 is 13 residues long. Per the germline V gene, CDR1 is SSHAT and CDR2 is FNYEAQ (reference sequence). DNA for the CDR3: TGTGCTAGCTCATCAGCCGGGACATGGGAGCAGTTCTTC. Encoded protein: CASSSAGTWEQFF. Based on the CDR3 plus reference TRBV7-7 and TRBJ2-1, the full variable domain is GAGVSQSPRYKVTKRGQDVTLRCDPISSHATLYWYQQALGQGPEFLTYFNYEAQPDKSGLPSDRFSAERPEGSISTLTIQRTEQRDSAMYRCASSSAGTWEQFFGPGTRLTVL.